This TCR beta chain was sequenced in a study of blood T cells in healthy people across ages. For this clonotype: What it binds is unknown.

Notes on the study in general: Diversity of TCR beta correlated strongly with naive T cell percentage. From one million sequenced T cells, diversity estimates were lower bounds. The lack of PBMC sorting stopped any conclusive naive versus antigen-experienced comparison.

The V segment lost 1 base and the J segment 1 base; nucleotides outside the gene matches: 6. Germline loops: CDR1 SGHAT, CDR2 FQNNGV. The CDR3 is made up of 18 amino acids. Alongside a J-beta primer mix, a sample-barcoded 5' primer served in a second PCR lasting roughly 6 to 11 cycles. Carrying 12 random nucleotides, a template-switch adaptor labeled each individual cDNA molecule. TCRdb fed the 5' RACE reads into MiXCR, producing one record per CDR3 protein. The sample includes about 670,000 distinct CDR3 sequences, approximately 52% seen only once; the top ten take roughly 13%. The sequence derives from a woman older than 75 in good health. The J gene is TRBJ2-3, the V gene TRBV11-2, with TRBD2 matching over 12 bases. Input material: blood. The CDR3 loop is CASSLAGTSGLRTDTQYF. CDR3 coding DNA: TGTGCCAGCAGCTTAGCCGGGACTAGCGGGCTCCGCACAGATACGCAGTATTTT.